A single T cell receptor beta chain is shown here with its context. The data were obtained in a study of shared clonotypes between healthy human individuals. On the study more broadly: Each donor's CD8 memory used one plate, CD8 naive two, each CD4 subset three.

The V end lost 2 bases, the J end lost 8 bases, and 12 bases lay between the germline ends. CDR3 length equals 14 residues. Germline CDR1 reads LNHDA; CDR2 reads SQIVND (reference sequence). Produced via immunoSEQ multiplex PCR; TCRdb's table is partial and in-frame only. The sample shows millions of clones, 85% to 95% of them seen only once. Subsets obtained from CD4+ cells comprised CD45RA+ naive and CD45RA-negative memory cells. The chain recombines TRBV19 with TRBJ1-4; the D gene is possibly TRBD1 (6 bases). This TCR derives from a young man in good health. The specimen sequenced was naive CD4+ T cells sorted from blood. The subset was: CD45RA+ positively selected. The CDR3 protein is CASSISGGKEKLFF. The CDR3 region has the DNA TGTGCCAGTAGTATATCGGGGGGCAAGGAAAAACTGTTTTTT.